The rows below give T cell receptor beta chains drawn from one sample of a study of cytomegalovirus exposure and HLA in healthy donors. Repertoires were generated with immunoSEQ multiplex PCR, while TCRdb's copy carries only in-frame clones and drops some. The repertoire holds about 110,000 clones, with 80% as singletons. Sample: PBMCs. Source of these receptors: a woman aged 55-69 years in good health and CMV-seropositive. Each CDR3 is given with its conserved first and last residue. A D gene is named only where the DNA matches it firmly. Size values are once, few and many counts, or a class for expanded clones, and some rows have none.

j_call	v_call	cdr3_length	clone_size	d_call	cdr3_nt	cdr3_aa
TRBJ1-1	TRBV2	17	few	NA	TGTGCCAGCAGTGCCCAACTGGACTATCTGGCGGACACTGAAGCTTTCTTT	CASSAQLDYLADTEAFF
TRBJ2-2	TRBV5-1	14	NA	NA	TGCGCCAGCAGTTCCGGACAGTCCACCGGGGAGCTGTTTTTT	CASSSGQSTGELFF
TRBJ2-7	TRBV4-2	16	few	TRBD2	TGTGCCAGCAGCCAATTACGGGGGGGGAGCTCCTACGAGCAGTACTTC	CASSQLRGGSSYEQYF
TRBJ2-7	TRBV11-2	15	NA	NA	TGTGCCAGCAGCTTAGGAATTCACAGGCTCTACGAGCAGTACTTC	CASSLGIHRLYEQYF
TRBJ1-6	TRBV2	16	NA	NA	TGTGCCAGCCTCCCGGGTTGGATTAGGGGTAATTCACCCCTCCACTTT	CASLPGWIRGNSPLHF
TRBJ1-1	TRBV5-4	15	few	NA	TGTGCCAGCAGCTTGGCCCGGGCCCGGGGCACTGAAGCTTTCTTT	CASSLARARGTEAFF
TRBJ2-3	TRBV7-2	15	NA	TRBD2	TGTGCCAGCAGCTCCCTAGCGGTCAGCACAGATACGCAGTATTTT	CASSSLAVSTDTQYF
TRBJ1-2	TRBV28	14	NA	NA	TGTGCCAGCAGTCTCCCCTCTTTGAGCTATGGCTACACCTTC	CASSLPSLSYGYTF
TRBJ2-2	TRBV7-2	16	NA	TRBD2	TGTGCCAGCAGCCCCCGACTAGCTCTAAAGGCCGGGGAGCTGTTTTTT	CASSPRLALKAGELFF
TRBJ1-5	TRBV6-1	11	NA	NA	TGTGCCAGCAGTGACGGGGGGCCCCAGCATTTT	CASSDGGPQHF
TRBJ1-3	TRBV20-1	11	NA	NA	TGCAGTGCTAAGGAGACGGGGGATTGGCATTTT	CSAKETGDWHF
TRBJ2-2	TRBV4-1	17	NA	TRBD2	TGCGCCAGCAGCCAAGAGATGGGACTAGCAGACACCGGGGAGCTGTTTTTT	CASSQEMGLADTGELFF
TRBJ2-7	TRBV11-2	17	few	TRBD2	TGTGCCAGCAGCCGTTCCATGGGAGGGACTAGCGACTACGAGCAGTACTTC	CASSRSMGGTSDYEQYF
TRBJ2-7	TRBV6-5	13	NA	NA	TGTGCCAGCAGTCAATATACAGGAGATCGGCAGTACTTC	CASSQYTGDRQYF
TRBJ2-4	TRBV7-9	16	once	NA	TGTGCCAGCAGCATCCGGACAGCCAATACCAAAAACATTCAGTACTTC	CASSIRTANTKNIQYF
TRBJ2-1	TRBV7-2	14	NA	NA	TGTGCCAGCAGGGGGGACTGGGCTGAAAATGAGCAGTTCTTC	CASRGDWAENEQFF
TRBJ1-1	TRBV7-9	12	NA	NA	TGTGCCAGCAGCTTACGGCAGGGGCGCGCTTTCTTT	CASSLRQGRAFF
TRBJ2-5	TRBV4-1	15	few	TRBD1	TGCGCCAGCAGCCGCCAGGGGGTACAACAAGAGACCCAGTACTTC	CASSRQGVQQETQYF
TRBJ2-1	TRBV28	13	NA	TRBD1	TGTGCCAGCGTAACAGGGGCACCAGGTGAGCAGTTCTTC	CASVTGAPGEQFF
TRBJ1-3	TRBV19	11	NA	NA	TGTGCCAGTATAGCTGGAAACACCATATATTTT	CASIAGNTIYF
TRBJ2-1	TRBV6-1	14	NA	TRBD1	TGTGCCAGCAGTGAAGGGACAGGGGCCGGTGAGCAGTTCTTC	CASSEGTGAGEQFF
TRBJ2-1	TRBV7-6	14	NA	TRBD2	TGTGCCAGCACCGCAAGGACTAGCCCTAATGAGCAGTTCTTC	CASTARTSPNEQFF
TRBJ1-2	TRBV7-9	13	NA	NA	TGTGCCAGCAGCTCGGAGGCTAACTATGGCTACACCTTC	CASSSEANYGYTF
TRBJ2-7	TRBV29-1	13	NA	TRBD1	TGCAGCGTTGAACCGGGACAGCACGGCGAGCAGTACTTC	CSVEPGQHGEQYF
TRBJ2-1	TRBV11-2	16	NA	NA	TGTGCCAGCAGCTTCGGTGAGGGAGGCGGCTACAATGAGCAGTTCTTC	CASSFGEGGGYNEQFF
TRBJ2-7	TRBV9	16	NA	TRBD2	TGTGCCAGCAGCGTAGGGGGGACTAGCGGGACGATGGAGCAGTACTTC	CASSVGGTSGTMEQYF
TRBJ2-6	TRBV4-1	17	NA	NA	TGCGCCAGCAGCCAGTTTATAAGCGGCTCTGGGGCCAACGTCCTGACTTTC	CASSQFISGSGANVLTF
TRBJ2-1	TRBV10-3	13	NA	NA	TGTGCCATCCGGGACTCCTCCTACAATGAGCAGTTCTTC	CAIRDSSYNEQFF
TRBJ2-7	TRBV29-1	12	NA	NA	TGCAGCGTTGGCGGCGGGGCCTACGAGCAGTACTTC	CSVGGGAYEQYF
TRBJ2-5	TRBV5-1	16	NA	NA	TGCGCCAGCAGCTCCTTACCCCGAGTTATGGAAGAGACCCAGTACTTC	CASSSLPRVMEETQYF
TRBJ2-2	TRBV5-6	15	NA	NA	TGTGCCAGCAGCTTCGCAGGGTCGGTCACCGGGGAGCTGTTTTTT	CASSFAGSVTGELFF
TRBJ2-7	TRBV5-8	16	once	NA	TGTGCCAGCAGCTTGGTTTTGATAAAACTCAACTACGAGCAGTACTTC	CASSLVLIKLNYEQYF
TRBJ2-7	TRBV5-4	16	NA	TRBD2	TGTGCCAGCAGCTTGCATCCGGGACTAGCGGGAGACGAGCAGTACTTC	CASSLHPGLAGDEQYF
TRBJ1-2	TRBV5-8	16	NA	NA	TGTGCCAGCAGCTTGCTGGCTAGGGGTGCGGACTATGGCTACACCTTC	CASSLLARGADYGYTF
TRBJ1-4	TRBV6-1	15	NA	NA	TGTGCCAGCATTTTTTGGCAGGGGAATAATGAAAAACTGTTTTTT	CASIFWQGNNEKLFF
TRBJ1-5	TRBV7-8	14	NA	TRBD1	TGTGCCAGCAGCCGTGGGACAGGGGGTCAGCCCCAGCATTTT	CASSRGTGGQPQHF
TRBJ2-3	TRBV4-1	15	few	TRBD2	TGCGCCAGCGGCAAGGGGACTAGCGGGACAGATACGCAGTATTTT	CASGKGTSGTDTQYF
TRBJ2-3	TRBV7-9	14	NA	TRBD1	TGTGCCAGCAGCACAAGACAGGGCGGAGATACGCAGTATTTT	CASSTRQGGDTQYF
TRBJ2-5	TRBV7-2	15	NA	TRBD2	TGTGCCAGCAGCTTAGCGGGAGGGGACCAAGAGACCCAGTACTTC	CASSLAGGDQETQYF
TRBJ2-7	TRBV25-1	14	NA	TRBD1	TGTGCCAGCAGTTACAGGGGGCTACCGAGGGAGCAGTACTTC	CASSYRGLPREQYF
TRBJ2-1	TRBV27	12	once	NA	TGTGCCAGCAGTTTCTTGGGGCGGGAGCAGTTCTTC	CASSFLGREQFF
TRBJ2-6	TRBV28	18	NA	NA	TGTGCCAGCCGAGAGGATTTGTCGCGCAGTGGTGGGGCCAACGTCCTGACTTTC	CASREDLSRSGGANVLTF
TRBJ1-2	TRBV2	13	NA	NA	TGTGCCAGCAGTGCGGGAGATAAGTTTGGCTACACCTTC	CASSAGDKFGYTF
TRBJ2-3	TRBV7-3	15	NA	TRBD2	TGTGCCAGCAAGGCTAGCGGGATAATTTCAGATACGCAGTATTTT	CASKASGIISDTQYF
TRBJ1-5	TRBV16	15	NA	NA	TGTGCCAGCAGCCAAAACCTATTTAGCAATCAGCCCCAGCATTTT	CASSQNLFSNQPQHF
TRBJ2-2	TRBV14	19	few	TRBD2	TGTGCCAGCAGCCAAGATCCACTAGCGGGAGGCCCTAACACCGGGGAGCTGTTTTTT	CASSQDPLAGGPNTGELFF
TRBJ2-5	TRBV18	13	NA	NA	TGTGCCAGCTCACCGAGGGGGAAGGAGACCCAGTACTTC	CASSPRGKETQYF